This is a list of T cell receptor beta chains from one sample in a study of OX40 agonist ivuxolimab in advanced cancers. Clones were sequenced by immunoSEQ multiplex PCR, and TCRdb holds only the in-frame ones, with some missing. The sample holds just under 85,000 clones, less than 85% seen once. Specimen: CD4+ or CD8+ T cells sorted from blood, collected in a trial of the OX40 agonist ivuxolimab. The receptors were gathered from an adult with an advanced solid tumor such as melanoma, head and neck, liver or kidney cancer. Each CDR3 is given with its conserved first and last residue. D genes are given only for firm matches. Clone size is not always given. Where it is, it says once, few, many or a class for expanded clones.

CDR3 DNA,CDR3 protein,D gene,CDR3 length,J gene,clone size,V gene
TGTGCCTGGAGTGAAACCGGGACAAATAATTCACCCCTCCACTTT,CAWSETGTNNSPLHF,-,15,TRBJ1-6,-,TRBV30
TGTGCCAGCAGCATGGGACTAGCGAAAGCCTACGAGCAGTACTTC,CASSMGLAKAYEQYF,TRBD2,15,TRBJ2-7,-,TRBV5-4
TGTGCCAGCAGCTTATACGGGGTGGACACCGGGGAGCTGTTTTTT,CASSLYGVDTGELFF,-,15,TRBJ2-2,-,TRBV7-9
TGTGCCAGCAGCTTAGGCTTCCAAGAGACCCAGTACTTC,CASSLGFQETQYF,-,13,TRBJ2-5,-,TRBV7-3
TGTGCCACCTCTTACGAGCAGTACTTC,CATSYEQYF,-,9,TRBJ2-7,-,TRBV21-1
TGTGCCAGCAGGACGGGAGACCCCCCCTACGAGCAGTACTTC,CASRTGDPPYEQYF,-,14,TRBJ2-7,-,TRBV6-6
TGTGCCAGCAGCCCGACAGGCTCTAATGAAAAACTGTTTTTT,CASSPTGSNEKLFF,-,14,TRBJ1-4,once,TRBV11-3
TGTGCCAGCAGCTTAGAGGGGAAGTATGGCTACACCTTC,CASSLEGKYGYTF,-,13,TRBJ1-2,few,TRBV7-9
TGTGCCTGGAGTGTGTCGGGGAACACAGATACGCAGTATTTT,CAWSVSGNTDTQYF,-,14,TRBJ2-3,-,TRBV30
TGTGCCAGCAGCGAGACAGGGAACAATCAGCCCCAGCATTTT,CASSETGNNQPQHF,TRBD1,14,TRBJ1-5,-,TRBV6-1
TGTGCCAGCAGTGGTCATGAAGGCACTGAAGCTTTCTTT,CASSGHEGTEAFF,-,13,TRBJ1-1,-,TRBV27
TGTGCCTCCTTCGGGAGGGGCCTCACTGAAGCTTTCTTT,CASFGRGLTEAFF,-,13,TRBJ1-1,-,TRBV30
TGTGCCAGCAGTTACTCGGGGCGTAACACTGAAGCTTTCTTT,CASSYSGRNTEAFF,-,14,TRBJ1-1,-,TRBV6-6
TGCGCCAGCAGCCAAGAAGGACAGGGAAAGACTGAAGCTTTCTTT,CASSQEGQGKTEAFF,TRBD1,15,TRBJ1-1,-,TRBV4-1